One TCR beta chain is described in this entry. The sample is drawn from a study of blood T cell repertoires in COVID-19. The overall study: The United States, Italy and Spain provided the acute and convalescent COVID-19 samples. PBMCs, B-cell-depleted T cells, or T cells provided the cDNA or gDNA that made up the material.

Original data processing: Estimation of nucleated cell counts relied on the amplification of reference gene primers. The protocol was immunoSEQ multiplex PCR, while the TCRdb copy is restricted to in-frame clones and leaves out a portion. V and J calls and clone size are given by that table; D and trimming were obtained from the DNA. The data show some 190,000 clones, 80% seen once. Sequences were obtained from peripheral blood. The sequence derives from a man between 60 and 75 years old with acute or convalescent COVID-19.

The CDR3 bases are TGCGCCAGCAGCCAGGACCCACGGGGTACTGAAGCTTTCTTT. It is translated as CASSQDPRGTEAFF. The chain links TRBV4-1 to TRBJ1-1, with unresolved D. The CDR3 is 14 residues long. Germline CDR1 MGHRA, CDR2 YSYEKL. Trimming took off 3 bases at V and 5 bases at J, with 13 bases between the two ends.